This T cell receptor beta chain was retrieved from a study of Graves' ophthalmopathy and Graves' hyperthyroidism. About the research overall: Researchers obtained peripheral blood at initial diagnosis, before any treatment had begun. Whole-study results and caveats: Clonotypes were expanded in thyroid at above 0.001 frequency, and most also appeared in blood. Both a roughly 70% sensitivity and an approximately 76% specificity characterized the model's predictions of ophthalmopathy progression.

CAS ≥3, NOSPECS ≥4, moderate-to-severe activity and duration under 3 months marked donors with ophthalmopathy. This clonotype was counted many times. As yet, its antigen is unknown. RNA transcripts provided the template for amplifying TCR beta CDR3 regions. The workflow started with a first-round RT-PCR run with HTBI primers and then moved on to a second-round multiplex PCR. Via MiXCR, TCRdb re-called the multiplex PCR reads, giving one row per CDR3 protein. The sample gives roughly 500,000 distinct CDR3 sequences, roughly an eighth of which show up once; roughly 9.8% is in the top ten. The CDR3 consists of 14 residues. Trimming took off 1 base at V and 8 bases at J, with 14 bases between the two ends. Germline CDR1 is SGHAT and CDR2 is FQNNGV.

Sequencing used blood. This sequence was found in a woman aged 25-40 years with Graves' ophthalmopathy. V usage is TRBV11-2 and J usage is TRBJ1-2; unclear D gene. CDR3 bases: TGTGCCAGCAGCTTAGGTCATGACATCCGCGGCTACACCTTC. It translates to CASSLGHDIRGYTF.